A selection of T cell receptor beta chains follows, all from one sample in a study of blood T cells in healthy people across ages. TCRdb redid the calling of the 5' RACE reads with MiXCR, one entry per CDR3 protein. This table has roughly 1,800,000 distinct CDR3 sequences, just under 50% appearing once. The sample consisted of blood. The receptors shown here come from a middle-aged woman in good health. Each CDR3 is given with its conserved first and last residue. A D gene is named only where the DNA matches it firmly. Clone size is stated in some rows and not others, as once, few, many or a class when expanded.

CDR3nt: TGTGCCAGCACCCCAGGGGGACAGGGGACGACCCAGTACTTC; CDR3aa: CASTPGGQGTTQYF; abundance: NA; v_gene: TRBV9; d_gene: TRBD1; j_gene: TRBJ2-5; len: 14
CDR3nt: TGCAGTGTTAGTAAAGAATTCTATAACTATGGCTACACCTTC; CDR3aa: CSVSKEFYNYGYTF; abundance: NA; v_gene: TRBV20-1; d_gene: NA; j_gene: TRBJ1-2; len: 14
CDR3nt: TGTGCCAGCAGCCAAGATAACGGGGCCGAGCAGTACTTC; CDR3aa: CASSQDNGAEQYF; abundance: few; v_gene: TRBV3-1; d_gene: NA; j_gene: TRBJ2-7; len: 13
CDR3nt: TGTGCCAGCAGTTATAACGCCGGGACGACATCGGTCGGGTACTTC; CDR3aa: CASSYNAGTTSVGYF; abundance: NA; v_gene: TRBV6-5; d_gene: NA; j_gene: TRBJ2-4; len: 15
CDR3nt: TGCAGTGCTGCGCCCACTTCATACCTCAATGAGCAGTTCTTC; CDR3aa: CSAAPTSYLNEQFF; abundance: few; v_gene: TRBV20-1; d_gene: NA; j_gene: TRBJ2-1; len: 14
CDR3nt: TGTGCCAGCAGTTTTACGGTAGAACCGAACAGGGACTACACCTTC; CDR3aa: CASSFTVEPNRDYTF; abundance: NA; v_gene: TRBV12-3/TRBV12-4; d_gene: NA; j_gene: TRBJ1-2; len: 15
CDR3nt: TGTGCCAGCAGTTACTCGATAGGGAACGAGCAGTACTTC; CDR3aa: CASSYSIGNEQYF; abundance: few; v_gene: TRBV6-2/TRBV6-3; d_gene: NA; j_gene: TRBJ2-7; len: 13
CDR3nt: TGTGCCAGCAGCGTAGAAGACAGGGAAAATGAGCAGTTCTTC; CDR3aa: CASSVEDRENEQFF; abundance: few; v_gene: TRBV7-2; d_gene: TRBD1; j_gene: TRBJ2-1; len: 14
CDR3nt: TGTGCCAGCAGTACGAGCTATGGTTACACCTTC; CDR3aa: CASSTSYGYTF; abundance: NA; v_gene: TRBV7-2; d_gene: NA; j_gene: TRBJ1-2; len: 11
CDR3nt: TGTGCCATCAGTGAACGAAGGGACAGGGGGAATCAGCCCCAGCATTTT; CDR3aa: CAISERRDRGNQPQHF; abundance: NA; v_gene: TRBV10-3; d_gene: TRBD1; j_gene: TRBJ1-5; len: 16
CDR3nt: TGCAGTGCTAGATCCCGGGACAGGGCGTTCTACGAGCAGTACTTC; CDR3aa: CSARSRDRAFYEQYF; abundance: NA; v_gene: TRBV20-1; d_gene: TRBD1; j_gene: TRBJ2-7; len: 15
CDR3nt: TGTGCCAGCAGCTTAAGAGCGGATTCGGTCTACGAGCAGTACTTC; CDR3aa: CASSLRADSVYEQYF; abundance: many; v_gene: TRBV7-8; d_gene: NA; j_gene: TRBJ2-7; len: 15
CDR3nt: TGCGCCAGCAGCCAGGGGGCACGGGGGGGTACCGATACGCAGTATTTT; CDR3aa: CASSQGARGGTDTQYF; abundance: NA; v_gene: TRBV4-3; d_gene: TRBD2; j_gene: TRBJ2-3; len: 16
CDR3nt: TGTGCCAGCAGCGTATGGGGAACCACAGATACGCAGTATTTT; CDR3aa: CASSVWGTTDTQYF; abundance: NA; v_gene: TRBV9; d_gene: NA; j_gene: TRBJ2-3; len: 14
CDR3nt: TGTACCAGCAGCTTCGGAGACTATCTCTCCGAGCAGTACTTC; CDR3aa: CTSSFGDYLSEQYF; abundance: NA; v_gene: TRBV7-2; d_gene: NA; j_gene: TRBJ2-7; len: 14
CDR3nt: TGTGCCAGCAGCAAACCGACAGGGGGCGCCTACAATGAGCAGTTCTTC; CDR3aa: CASSKPTGGAYNEQFF; abundance: NA; v_gene: TRBV7-9; d_gene: TRBD1; j_gene: TRBJ2-1; len: 16
CDR3nt: TGTGCCAGCAGCTGGGGACCCGGAGGCAATCAGCCCCAGCATTTT; CDR3aa: CASSWGPGGNQPQHF; abundance: NA; v_gene: TRBV7-2; d_gene: NA; j_gene: TRBJ1-5; len: 15
CDR3nt: TGTGCCAGCAGTTTATCGGAGGGGAATGAGCAGTTCTTC; CDR3aa: CASSLSEGNEQFF; abundance: few; v_gene: TRBV27; d_gene: NA; j_gene: TRBJ2-1; len: 13
CDR3nt: TGCGCCAGCAGTCATTCGGTATGGCCCCTCCACTTT; CDR3aa: CASSHSVWPLHF; abundance: NA; v_gene: TRBV23-1; d_gene: NA; j_gene: TRBJ1-6; len: 12
CDR3nt: TGCGCCAGCAGCCAAGATGTACAGACAAATAACTATAGCTACACCTTC; CDR3aa: CASSQDVQTNNYSYTF; abundance: NA; v_gene: TRBV4-3; d_gene: NA; j_gene: TRBJ1-2; len: 16
CDR3nt: TGTGCCAGCAGCTTTGTAGCGGGGCCAGAGACCCAGTACTTC; CDR3aa: CASSFVAGPETQYF; abundance: NA; v_gene: TRBV7-2; d_gene: TRBD2; j_gene: TRBJ2-5; len: 14
CDR3nt: TGTGCCAGCAGCGTCTTGGGACAGGGGCCTGCTGGGGGCTACACCTTC; CDR3aa: CASSVLGQGPAGGYTF; abundance: few; v_gene: TRBV9; d_gene: TRBD1; j_gene: TRBJ1-2; len: 16
CDR3nt: TGCAGTGCTAGAGACCCCAGGGAAGGCTCCTACGAGCAGTACTTC; CDR3aa: CSARDPREGSYEQYF; abundance: NA; v_gene: TRBV20-1; d_gene: NA; j_gene: TRBJ2-7; len: 15
CDR3nt: TGCAGCGTCCGAGGCGGCGACGGGCAGCCCCAGCATTTT; CDR3aa: CSVRGGDGQPQHF; abundance: NA; v_gene: TRBV29-1; d_gene: NA; j_gene: TRBJ1-5; len: 13
CDR3nt: TGCAGCGTTGGGATCAGGGTCGTCGGAACTGAAGCTTTCTTT; CDR3aa: CSVGIRVVGTEAFF; abundance: NA; v_gene: TRBV29-1; d_gene: NA; j_gene: TRBJ1-1; len: 14
CDR3nt: TGTGCCAGCAGCCTAAACAGGGGCGGCAACGTCCTGACTTTC; CDR3aa: CASSLNRGGNVLTF; abundance: few; v_gene: TRBV7-9; d_gene: TRBD1; j_gene: TRBJ2-6; len: 14
CDR3nt: TGTGCCACCAGTGAAGGGGGTCGTTTTGGGACCGCCAAAAACATTCAGTACTTC; CDR3aa: CATSEGGRFGTAKNIQYF; abundance: NA; v_gene: TRBV24-1; d_gene: NA; j_gene: TRBJ2-4; len: 18
CDR3nt: TGTGCCAGCAGCCCCGGACCCAATGAGCAGTTCTTC; CDR3aa: CASSPGPNEQFF; abundance: many; v_gene: TRBV27; d_gene: NA; j_gene: TRBJ2-1; len: 12
CDR3nt: TGTGCCAGCCTAATCCGGACAGTCCAAAATGAGCAGTTCTTC; CDR3aa: CASLIRTVQNEQFF; abundance: NA; v_gene: TRBV6-1; d_gene: NA; j_gene: TRBJ2-1; len: 14
CDR3nt: TGCAGTGCTAGACCCGTCGGAGAGACCCAGTACTTC; CDR3aa: CSARPVGETQYF; abundance: NA; v_gene: TRBV20-1; d_gene: NA; j_gene: TRBJ2-5; len: 12
CDR3nt: TGCAGTGCTAGAGATCGGAGCGGGGGGACAACCTACAATGAGCAGTACTTC; CDR3aa: CSARDRSGGTTYNEQYF; abundance: NA; v_gene: TRBV20-1; d_gene: TRBD2; j_gene: TRBJ2-7; len: 17
CDR3nt: TGTGCCAGCAGCAAGGGGGAAGACATCGCAGATACGCAGTATTTT; CDR3aa: CASSKGEDIADTQYF; abundance: NA; v_gene: TRBV12-3/TRBV12-4; d_gene: NA; j_gene: TRBJ2-3; len: 15
CDR3nt: TGTGCCACCAGCAGAGGGGCGGGACTAGCTGACAATGAGCAGTTCTTC; CDR3aa: CATSRGAGLADNEQFF; abundance: once; v_gene: TRBV15; d_gene: TRBD2; j_gene: TRBJ2-1; len: 16
CDR3nt: TGTGCCAGCAGAGGGACTAGTTGGAATGAGCAGTACTTC; CDR3aa: CASRGTSWNEQYF; abundance: NA; v_gene: TRBV7-2; d_gene: TRBD2; j_gene: TRBJ2-7; len: 13
CDR3nt: TGTGCCAGCTCACCTGTCGGGACAGCTCTAAGCACAGATACGCAGTATTTT; CDR3aa: CASSPVGTALSTDTQYF; abundance: few; v_gene: TRBV18; d_gene: TRBD1; j_gene: TRBJ2-3; len: 17
CDR3nt: TGTGCCAGCAGTTCCTGGACAGGGGATCGAAACAATGAGCAGTTCTTC; CDR3aa: CASSSWTGDRNNEQFF; abundance: NA; v_gene: TRBV27; d_gene: TRBD1; j_gene: TRBJ2-1; len: 16
CDR3nt: TGTGCCAGCAGTTTAGCTCAGGGGGCGGTTGAAGCTTTCTTT; CDR3aa: CASSLAQGAVEAFF; abundance: NA; v_gene: TRBV27; d_gene: TRBD1; j_gene: TRBJ1-1; len: 14
CDR3nt: TGTGCCAGCCGCCGGGACAGTTTGAACACTGAAGCTTTCTTT; CDR3aa: CASRRDSLNTEAFF; abundance: NA; v_gene: TRBV7-2; d_gene: TRBD1; j_gene: TRBJ1-1; len: 14
CDR3nt: TGTGCCAGCAGTAAGCCGACAGGGGGCGCAAAGTACTTC; CDR3aa: CASSKPTGGAKYF; abundance: NA; v_gene: TRBV27; d_gene: TRBD1; j_gene: TRBJ2-4; len: 13
CDR3nt: TGTGCCAGCAGCAGATCCGGGACAGGGTTATGGGGTGAGCAGTTCTTC; CDR3aa: CASSRSGTGLWGEQFF; abundance: NA; v_gene: TRBV7-2; d_gene: TRBD1; j_gene: TRBJ2-1; len: 16
CDR3nt: TGCGCCAGCAATATGGGGGCCCCCTACAATGAGCAGTTCTTC; CDR3aa: CASNMGAPYNEQFF; abundance: NA; v_gene: TRBV5-1; d_gene: NA; j_gene: TRBJ2-1; len: 14
CDR3nt: TGTGCCAGCAGCTTAGAAGCGGGACCGGAGCAGTACTTC; CDR3aa: CASSLEAGPEQYF; abundance: once; v_gene: TRBV7-2; d_gene: TRBD2; j_gene: TRBJ2-7; len: 13
CDR3nt: TGCAGTGCTAACCAACAGGCAGGGTTCCCAACAGGCGGTGGCACAGATACGCAGTATTTT; CDR3aa: CSANQQAGFPTGGGTDTQYF; abundance: NA; v_gene: TRBV20-1; d_gene: NA; j_gene: TRBJ2-3; len: 20
CDR3nt: TGTGCCAGCAGCTTAGAGGAGGTGATCCCCCAAGAGACCCAGTACTTC; CDR3aa: CASSLEEVIPQETQYF; abundance: NA; v_gene: TRBV7-2; d_gene: NA; j_gene: TRBJ2-5; len: 16
CDR3nt: TGTGCCACCAGTGATTTGGCGGGTGATTCCTACAATGAGCAGTTCTTC; CDR3aa: CATSDLAGDSYNEQFF; abundance: few; v_gene: TRBV24-1; d_gene: NA; j_gene: TRBJ2-1; len: 16
CDR3nt: TGTGCCAGCAGTTTCGGGCGGGGGGCCAACTATCAAGAGACCCAGTACTTC; CDR3aa: CASSFGRGANYQETQYF; abundance: NA; v_gene: TRBV12-3/TRBV12-4; d_gene: TRBD2; j_gene: TRBJ2-5; len: 17
CDR3nt: TGCAGTGCTATAACGGGTTTCGGGGCCTTTCATGGCTACACCTTC; CDR3aa: CSAITGFGAFHGYTF; abundance: NA; v_gene: TRBV20-1; d_gene: NA; j_gene: TRBJ1-2; len: 15
CDR3nt: TGTGCCAGCAGCCGGGGTCCACCTTGGGACGAGCAGTACTTC; CDR3aa: CASSRGPPWDEQYF; abundance: NA; v_gene: TRBV6-1; d_gene: NA; j_gene: TRBJ2-7; len: 14
CDR3nt: TGTGCCATCAGTCCTAGGCTAGCGGGGTCCGACGAGCAGTACTTC; CDR3aa: CAISPRLAGSDEQYF; abundance: NA; v_gene: TRBV10-3; d_gene: TRBD2; j_gene: TRBJ2-7; len: 15
CDR3nt: TGTGCCAGCGAAACTACCTTTGAAGGGATGGGAGAGACCCAGTACTTC; CDR3aa: CASETTFEGMGETQYF; abundance: NA; v_gene: TRBV28; d_gene: NA; j_gene: TRBJ2-5; len: 16
CDR3nt: TGTGCCAGCAGTTTGAGACAGCTTAGAGGGAATGAGCAGTTCTTC; CDR3aa: CASSLRQLRGNEQFF; abundance: NA; v_gene: TRBV27; d_gene: NA; j_gene: TRBJ2-1; len: 15
CDR3nt: TGTGCCAGCAGTTTCTACGGTAGCGGGGGCGGGGGCGGCAATGAGCAGTTCTTC; CDR3aa: CASSFYGSGGGGGNEQFF; abundance: NA; v_gene: TRBV12-3/TRBV12-4; d_gene: TRBD2; j_gene: TRBJ2-1; len: 18
CDR3nt: TGCAGCGTTGAACGACAGATTGACACTGAAGCTTTCTTT; CDR3aa: CSVERQIDTEAFF; abundance: NA; v_gene: TRBV29-1; d_gene: NA; j_gene: TRBJ1-1; len: 13
CDR3nt: TGTGCCAGCAGTTCGGGACAATCGGGGGATACGCAGTATTTT; CDR3aa: CASSSGQSGDTQYF; abundance: NA; v_gene: TRBV6-1; d_gene: NA; j_gene: TRBJ2-3; len: 14
CDR3nt: TGTGCCAGCAGCTTAGTGCGGGGTAAGAATGAGCAGTTCTTC; CDR3aa: CASSLVRGKNEQFF; abundance: NA; v_gene: TRBV7-2; d_gene: NA; j_gene: TRBJ2-1; len: 14
CDR3nt: TGCAGTGCTGCAGGGAGCAATCAGCCCCAGCATTTT; CDR3aa: CSAAGSNQPQHF; abundance: NA; v_gene: TRBV20-1; d_gene: NA; j_gene: TRBJ1-5; len: 12
CDR3nt: TGTGCCAGCAGTGAAGGGAAGACTTTCGATGGCTACACCTTC; CDR3aa: CASSEGKTFDGYTF; abundance: once; v_gene: TRBV25-1; d_gene: NA; j_gene: TRBJ1-2; len: 14
CDR3nt: TGTGCCAGCAGTCCGATAAATCCGGGACAGGGATCCTTTGGGGCCAACGTCCTGACTTTC; CDR3aa: CASSPINPGQGSFGANVLTF; abundance: NA; v_gene: TRBV25-1; d_gene: TRBD1; j_gene: TRBJ2-6; len: 20
CDR3nt: TGCAGTGCCCTGGGATTCCAAGAGACCCAGTACTTC; CDR3aa: CSALGFQETQYF; abundance: few; v_gene: TRBV20-1; d_gene: NA; j_gene: TRBJ2-5; len: 12
CDR3nt: TGTGCCAGCAGTTACTCCGACAGGGGACAGCCCCAGCATTTT; CDR3aa: CASSYSDRGQPQHF; abundance: NA; v_gene: TRBV28; d_gene: TRBD1; j_gene: TRBJ1-5; len: 14